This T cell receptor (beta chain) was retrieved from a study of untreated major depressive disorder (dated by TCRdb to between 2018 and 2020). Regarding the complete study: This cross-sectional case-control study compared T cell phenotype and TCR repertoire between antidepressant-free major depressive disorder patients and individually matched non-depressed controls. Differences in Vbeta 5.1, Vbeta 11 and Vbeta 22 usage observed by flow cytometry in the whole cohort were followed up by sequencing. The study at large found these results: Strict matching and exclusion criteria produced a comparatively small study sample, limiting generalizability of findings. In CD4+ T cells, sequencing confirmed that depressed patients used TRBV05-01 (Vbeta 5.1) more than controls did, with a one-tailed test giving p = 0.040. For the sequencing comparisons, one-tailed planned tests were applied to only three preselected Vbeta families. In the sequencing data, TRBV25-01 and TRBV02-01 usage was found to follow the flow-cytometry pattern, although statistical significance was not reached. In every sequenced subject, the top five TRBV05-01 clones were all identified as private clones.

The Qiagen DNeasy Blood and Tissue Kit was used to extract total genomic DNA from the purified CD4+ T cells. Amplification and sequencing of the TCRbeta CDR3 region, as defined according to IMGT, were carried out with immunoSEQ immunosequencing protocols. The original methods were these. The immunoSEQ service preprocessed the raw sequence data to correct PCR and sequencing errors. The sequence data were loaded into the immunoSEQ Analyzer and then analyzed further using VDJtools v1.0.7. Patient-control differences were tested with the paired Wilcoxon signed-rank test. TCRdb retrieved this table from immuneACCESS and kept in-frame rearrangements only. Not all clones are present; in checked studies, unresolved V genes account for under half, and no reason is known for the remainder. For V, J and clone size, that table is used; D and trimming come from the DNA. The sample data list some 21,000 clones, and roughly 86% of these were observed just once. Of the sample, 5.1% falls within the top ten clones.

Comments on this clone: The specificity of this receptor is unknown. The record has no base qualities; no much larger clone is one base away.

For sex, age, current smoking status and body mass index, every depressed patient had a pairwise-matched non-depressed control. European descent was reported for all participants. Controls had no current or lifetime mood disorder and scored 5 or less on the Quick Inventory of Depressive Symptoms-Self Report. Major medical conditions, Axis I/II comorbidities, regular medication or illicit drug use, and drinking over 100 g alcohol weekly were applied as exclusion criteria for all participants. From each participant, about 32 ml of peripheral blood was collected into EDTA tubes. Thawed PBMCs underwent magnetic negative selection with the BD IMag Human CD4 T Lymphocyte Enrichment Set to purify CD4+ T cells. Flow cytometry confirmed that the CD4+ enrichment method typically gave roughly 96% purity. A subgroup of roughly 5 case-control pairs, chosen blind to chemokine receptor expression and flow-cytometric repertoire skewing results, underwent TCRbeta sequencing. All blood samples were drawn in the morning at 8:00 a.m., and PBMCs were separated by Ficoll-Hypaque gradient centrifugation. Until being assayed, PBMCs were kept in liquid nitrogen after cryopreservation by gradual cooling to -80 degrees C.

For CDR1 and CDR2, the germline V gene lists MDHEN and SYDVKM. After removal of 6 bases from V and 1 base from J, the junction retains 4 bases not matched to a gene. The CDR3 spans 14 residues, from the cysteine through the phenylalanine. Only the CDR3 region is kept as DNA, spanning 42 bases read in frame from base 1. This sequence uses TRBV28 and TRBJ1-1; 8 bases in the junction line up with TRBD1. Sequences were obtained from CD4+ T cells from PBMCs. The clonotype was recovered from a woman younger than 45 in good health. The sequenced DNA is TGTGCCAGCAGCGAGGACAGGGCGAACACTGAAGCTTTCTTT. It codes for CASSEDRANTEAFF.